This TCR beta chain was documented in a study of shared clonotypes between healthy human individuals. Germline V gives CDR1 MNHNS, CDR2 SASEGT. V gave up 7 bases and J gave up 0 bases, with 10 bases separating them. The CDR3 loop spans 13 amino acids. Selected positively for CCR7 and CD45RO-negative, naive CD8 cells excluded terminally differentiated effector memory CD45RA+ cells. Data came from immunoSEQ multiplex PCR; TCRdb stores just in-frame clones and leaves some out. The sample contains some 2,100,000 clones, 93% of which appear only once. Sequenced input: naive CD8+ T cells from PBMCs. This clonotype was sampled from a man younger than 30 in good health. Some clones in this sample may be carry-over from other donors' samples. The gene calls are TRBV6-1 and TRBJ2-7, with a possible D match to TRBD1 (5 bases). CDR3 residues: CASNGAYSYEQYF. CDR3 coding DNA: TGTGCCAGCAATGGGGCGTACTCCTACGAGCAGTACTTC.